What follows describes a single TCR beta chain. This sample is drawn from a study of identical twins. The V gene's germline CDR1 is DFQATT and CDR2 SNEGSKA (reference sequence). The CDR3 is 17 amino acids. V trimming: 2 bases; J trimming: 0 bases; junction bases outside the gene matches: 9. From the 5' RACE reads, TCRdb called clonotypes with MiXCR, one entry per CDR3 protein. The sample comprises about 530,000 distinct CDR3 sequences, roughly 15% of which are singletons, and 0.44% rests with the top ten. The sample was also linked to a second study, of yellow fever vaccine responses in identical twins.

The sequence was collected from a woman under 30 in good health. Sequencing input: CD4+ T cells sorted from blood. The chain uses TRBV20-1 and TRBJ2-2; 7 bases agree with TRBD1. The CDR3 DNA reads as TGCAGTGCTAGATCACAGGGGCCCTTTTCGAACACCGGGGAGCTGTTTTTT. Its translation: CSARSQGPFSNTGELFF.